This T cell receptor beta chain originates from a study of blood T cell repertoires in COVID-19 (dated by TCRdb to the early 2020s). Concerning the study at large: Samples from collaborators originated in the United States, Italy and Spain and spanned both the acute and convalescent phases of COVID-19. A de-identified subject ID, COVID-19 status, age in years and sex were almost always included in the sample metadata. The material from the prospective study consisted of cDNA or gDNA derived from T cells, B-cell-depleted T cells, or PBMCs. Deeply sampled blood TCRbeta repertoires from subjects exposed to, actively infected with, or recovered from COVID-19 were included in the dataset. The repertoires were released in a freely available public database intended as a resource for research on the immune response to SARS-CoV-2. Samples were obtained from the ongoing ImmuneRACE study (first 160 participants) and from about 1,300 subjects provided by 6 global collaborators. Where available, HLA class I and class II types were obtained from metadata supplied by the sample provider rather than from assay-based typing. What the work shows at the level of the full study, not this receptor alone: The amount of clinical and demographic metadata varied by source and participant and was provided uncurated.

This clone was picked up one time. Its antigen remains unidentified. No per-base quality is available; no much larger clone lies one base away. The germline V gene specifies KGHDR as CDR1 and SFDVKD as CDR2. V has 5 bases trimmed and J has 5 bases trimmed; junction bases matching no gene number 14. Taken from cysteine to phenylalanine, the CDR3 has 16 residues. Only the CDR3 DNA is retained, 48 bases long and in frame from the first base. TCRbeta CDR3 regions were amplified from genomic DNA using the immunoSEQ Assay, a bias-controlled multiplex PCR. The paper's data handling went like this. The number of nucleated cells in each sample was estimated by amplification of reference gene primers within the assay. To quantify the absolute abundance of each unique TCRbeta CDR3 rearrangement, sequence reads were collapsed and filtered. For each sample, productive Simpson clonality was calculated by taking the square root of Simpson's diversity index across productive rearrangements. Imported from immuneACCESS, the table was reduced by TCRdb to in-frame sequences with V and J called. These copies leave out some clones; in studies compared against another copy, an unresolved V gene accounts for under half, and the cause of the remainder is not known. The V and J calls and clone size come from that table; D and trimming were worked out from the DNA. This sample lists 77,000 or so clones; roughly 83% were detected once. The leading ten clones occupy approximately 7% of the sample.

One collaborating source in Seattle enrolled patients during active infection and followed them longitudinally through the course of disease. Whole blood was collected in K2EDTA tubes by collaborating institutions according to the institutions' own protocols. For TCRbeta analysis, collaborators shipped samples as frozen whole blood, isolated PBMCs, or DNA extracted from either of those sample types. Recombination joined TRBV24-1 with TRBJ2-7; TRBD2 lines up with 7 middle nucleotides. The clonotype was recovered from a young man with COVID-19, enrolled during active disease. Specimen: peripheral blood. The nucleotides read TGTGCCACCAGTGGAAACGGGGCGGGAGTTTCCGACGAGCAGTACTTC. This translates into CATSGNGAGVSDEQYF.